A selection of T cell receptor beta chains follows, all from one sample in a study of blood T cell repertoires in COVID-19. The method was immunoSEQ multiplex PCR; TCRdb's version includes in-frame clones alone and lacks a portion of them. The repertoire holds 200,000 to 300,000 clones, with around nine tenths as singletons. Sequencing was performed on peripheral blood. These receptors were collected from an older woman with active or convalescent COVID-19. CDR3s include the opening cysteine and the closing phenylalanine or tryptophan. Each record gives: CDR3 protein, CDR3 DNA, J gene, D gene, V gene, clone size. A D gene is named only where the DNA matches it firmly. Not all rows give a size; the values are once, few, many and, for expanded clones, a class.

CASSPRRAGGLTPNSPLHF | TGTGCCAGCTCACCCAGAAGGGCCGGGGGTCTCACTCCCAATTCACCCCTCCACTTT | TRBJ1-6 | - | TRBV18 | -
CASSTLGQGIGSPLHF | TGTGCCAGTAGTACCCTCGGGCAGGGGATCGGCTCACCCCTCCACTTT | TRBJ1-6 | - | TRBV19 | -
CASSTRTATSGTIYF | TGTGCCAGCAGTACCCGGACAGCGACTTCTGGCACCATATATTTT | TRBJ1-3 | - | TRBV6-5 | -
CASSRDSNQPQHF | TGTGCCAGCAGCCGGGATAGCAATCAGCCCCAGCATTTT | TRBJ1-5 | - | TRBV12-3/TRBV12-4 | -
CASRRTGGAGTEAFF | TGTGCCAGCAGAAGGACAGGGGGCGCGGGCACTGAAGCTTTCTTT | TRBJ1-1 | TRBD1 | TRBV6-5 | -
CASSVTEYTEAFF | TGTGCCAGCAGCGTGACAGAGTACACTGAAGCTTTCTTT | TRBJ1-1 | - | TRBV5-4 | -
CASTANSLAGAGDTQYF | TGTGCCAGTACCGCCAACTCACTAGCGGGGGCGGGAGATACGCAGTATTTT | TRBJ2-3 | TRBD2 | TRBV19 | -
CASSFDRVNEQFF | TGTGCCAGCAGCTTTGACAGGGTCAATGAGCAGTTCTTC | TRBJ2-1 | TRBD1 | TRBV7-2 | -
CASSFSVSGNTIYF | TGTGCCAGCAGCTTTTCGGTCTCCGGAAACACCATATATTTT | TRBJ1-3 | - | TRBV7-9 | -
CSVIRGQETQYF | TGCAGCGTCATCCGGGGCCAAGAGACCCAGTACTTC | TRBJ2-5 | - | TRBV29-1 | -
CATSRKASGSDNEQFF | TGTGCCACCAGCAGGAAAGCCTCAGGTTCCGACAATGAGCAGTTCTTC | TRBJ2-1 | - | TRBV15 | -
CASSTTGIQYGYTF | TGTGCCAGCAGCACGACAGGAATCCAATATGGCTACACCTTC | TRBJ1-2 | - | TRBV7-2 | -
CASSQGPRRAGGPPYEQYF | TGTGCCAGCAGCCAAGGCCCCCGGAGAGCGGGGGGGCCCCCCTACGAGCAGTACTTC | TRBJ2-7 | TRBD2 | TRBV3-1/TRBV3-2 | -
CASSTKWRETEAFF | TGTGCCAGCAGCACGAAGTGGAGGGAAACTGAAGCTTTCTTT | TRBJ1-1 | - | TRBV5-4 | -
CASSGPQGNYEQYF | TGTGCCAGCAGCGGGCCACAGGGAAACTACGAGCAGTACTTC | TRBJ2-7 | - | TRBV7-9 | -
CASAGTNYEQYF | TGTGCCAGCGCCGGGACAAACTACGAGCAGTACTTC | TRBJ2-7 | - | TRBV18 | -
CASSLSQGASTSNYGYTF | TGTGCCAGCTCACTTAGCCAAGGCGCCAGTACCTCTAACTATGGCTACACCTTC | TRBJ1-2 | - | TRBV18 | -
CASTTYNAGELFF | TGTGCCAGCACTACGTATAACGCCGGGGAGCTGTTTTTT | TRBJ2-2 | - | TRBV7-3 | -
CASSELAGGLNGNEQFF | TGTGCCAGCAGTGAACTAGCGGGGGGCCTAAACGGGAATGAGCAGTTCTTC | TRBJ2-1 | TRBD2 | TRBV6-1 | -
CASSVGDSATNEKLFF | TGTGCCAGTAGTGTTGGAGATTCTGCAACTAATGAAAAACTGTTTTTT | TRBJ1-4 | - | TRBV19 | -
CASSTTEDQPQHF | TGTGCCAGCAGTACGACTGAGGATCAGCCCCAGCATTTT | TRBJ1-5 | - | TRBV6-5 | -
CASKTSPNTEAFF | TGTGCCAGTAAAACATCCCCCAACACTGAAGCTTTCTTT | TRBJ1-1 | - | TRBV19 | once
CASSQAGTADGKLFF | TGTGCCAGCAGTCAAGCCGGGACAGCGGACGGAAAACTGTTTTTT | TRBJ1-4 | TRBD1 | TRBV5-5 | -
CASSEALYGPQGPQHF | TGTGCCAGCAGTGAAGCGCTTTATGGCCCCCAGGGGCCCCAGCATTTT | TRBJ1-5 | - | TRBV2 | once
CASSSARPPQPQHF | TGTGCCAGCAGCTCCGCGAGGCCTCCTCAGCCCCAGCATTTT | TRBJ1-5 | - | TRBV7-9 | -
CASSPGGTNTEAFF | TGTGCCAGCAGCCCGGGGGGAACTAACACTGAAGCTTTCTTT | TRBJ1-1 | - | TRBV11-3 | -
CASSPAARLGTGNHEQYF | TGCGCCAGCAGCCCAGCTGCCCGCCTTGGGACAGGGAACCACGAGCAGTACTTC | TRBJ2-7 | TRBD1 | TRBV4-1 | -
CASSNAGTLQETQYF | TGTGCCAGTAGTAACGCCGGGACACTGCAAGAGACCCAGTACTTC | TRBJ2-5 | - | TRBV19 | -
CASSELPESFNIQYF | TGTGCCAGCAGTGAACTCCCCGAGAGCTTTAACATTCAGTACTTC | TRBJ2-4 | - | TRBV6-1 | -
CASSLDSEYGYTF | TGTGCCAGCAGCTTAGACTCCGAGTATGGCTACACCTTC | TRBJ1-2 | - | TRBV7-9 | -
CASSLGGEGNTEAFF | TGCGCCAGCAGTTTAGGGGGTGAAGGGAACACTGAAGCTTTCTTT | TRBJ1-1 | - | TRBV5-1 | -
CASRQGLGYGYTF | TGTGCCAGCAGACAGGGTCTAGGGTATGGCTACACCTTC | TRBJ1-2 | - | TRBV6-5 | once
CASSLTGNSPLHF | TGTGCCAGCAGTTTAACAGGAAATTCACCCCTCCACTTT | TRBJ1-6 | - | TRBV12-3/TRBV12-4 | -
CASKGSGGEYEQYF | TGTGCCAGCAAGGGAAGCGGGGGGGAGTACGAGCAGTACTTC | TRBJ2-7 | TRBD2 | TRBV6-6 | -
CASSEEAGGNYGYTF | TGTGCCAGCAGTGAAGAAGCAGGGGGGAACTATGGCTACACCTTC | TRBJ1-2 | TRBD1 | TRBV2 | -
CASSPQMNTEAFF | TGTGCCAGCAGCCCCCAGATGAACACTGAAGCTTTCTTT | TRBJ1-1 | - | TRBV11-2 | -
CASSDRGHSPLHF | TGTGCCAGTAGCGACAGGGGTCATTCACCCCTCCACTTT | TRBJ1-6 | TRBD1 | TRBV19 | -
CASSLDLARGEAGNTIYF | TGTGCCAGCAGCTTAGACCTGGCCAGGGGCGAAGCTGGAAACACCATATATTTT | TRBJ1-3 | - | TRBV7-2 | few
CASSLAYRLAGGGSYEQYF | TGTGCCAGCAGCTTAGCGTATCGGCTAGCGGGGGGAGGCTCCTACGAGCAGTACTTC | TRBJ2-7 | TRBD2 | TRBV7-2 | -
CASSGLAVQETQYF | TGTGCCAGCAGCGGACTAGCGGTTCAAGAGACCCAGTACTTC | TRBJ2-5 | TRBD2 | TRBV7-8 | -
CATSDLGTTDTQYF | TGTGCCACCAGTGACCTAGGAACGACAGATACGCAGTATTTT | TRBJ2-3 | - | TRBV24-1 | -
CASSNGTVSTDTQYF | TGTGCCAGCTCAAACGGAACAGTTAGCACAGATACGCAGTATTTT | TRBJ2-3 | - | TRBV18 | -
CASSLIRPGQGAEKTGNTIYF | TGTGCCAGCAGCCTCATTCGTCCGGGACAGGGGGCGGAAAAAACTGGAAACACCATATATTTT | TRBJ1-3 | - | TRBV21-1 | -
CASSPFAGSSYEQYF | TGTGCCAGCAGCCCCTTTGCGGGGAGCTCCTACGAGCAGTACTTC | TRBJ2-7 | - | TRBV7-2 | -
CASRETGTRGTDTQYF | TGTGCCAGCAGGGAGACAGGGACGCGCGGCACAGATACGCAGTATTTT | TRBJ2-3 | TRBD1 | TRBV3-1/TRBV3-2 | once
CASSGQRNTEAFF | TGTGCCAGCAGTGGACAGCGGAACACTGAAGCTTTCTTT | TRBJ1-1 | - | TRBV7-9 | -
CASSREPDTQYF | TGTGCCAGCAGTCGGGAACCAGATACGCAGTATTTT | TRBJ2-3 | - | TRBV12-3/TRBV12-4 | -
CASSSTGTYEQYF | TGTGCCAGCAGCTCCACAGGAACCTACGAGCAGTACTTC | TRBJ2-7 | - | TRBV5-4 | -
CASSYRTGAQDTQYF | TGTGCCAGCAGCTACCGGACAGGGGCGCAGGATACGCAGTATTTT | TRBJ2-3 | TRBD1 | TRBV5-5 | -
CASSYAVGRANTEAFF | TGTGCCAGCAGTTACGCGGTTGGCAGGGCGAACACTGAAGCTTTCTTT | TRBJ1-1 | - | TRBV6-5 | few
CASSFVGGGHEQFF | TGTGCCAGCAGCTTCGTGGGCGGGGGGCATGAGCAGTTCTTC | TRBJ2-1 | TRBD2 | TRBV5-5 | -
CASSLGQGGEQFF | TGTGCCAGCAGTCTGGGACAGGGCGGGGAGCAGTTCTTC | TRBJ2-1 | TRBD1 | TRBV2 | -
CASSQLSKNTEAFF | TGTGCCAGCAGCCAATTGTCTAAAAACACTGAAGCTTTCTTT | TRBJ1-1 | - | TRBV3-1/TRBV3-2 | -
CASSFQEGDTQYF | TGTGCCAGCAGCTTCCAGGAGGGGGATACGCAGTATTTT | TRBJ2-3 | - | TRBV7-6 | -
CASSSRGGTQYF | TGTGCCAGCAGTTCCCGGGGAGGTACGCAGTATTTT | TRBJ2-3 | - | TRBV27 | -
CASRRTGGYEQYF | TGTGCCAGCAGGCGGACAGGGGGCTACGAGCAGTACTTC | TRBJ2-7 | TRBD1 | TRBV6-5 | once
CAPDSSETQYF | TGTGCCCCCGACAGTTCGGAGACCCAGTACTTC | TRBJ2-5 | - | TRBV24-1 | -
CASSRGSQETQYF | TGTGCCAGCAGTAGAGGGAGCCAAGAGACCCAGTACTTC | TRBJ2-5 | - | TRBV6-5 | -
CASVTGTSNAEAFF | TGTGCCAGCGTCACAGGGACCTCGAACGCTGAAGCTTTCTTT | TRBJ1-1 | - | TRBV7-8 | -